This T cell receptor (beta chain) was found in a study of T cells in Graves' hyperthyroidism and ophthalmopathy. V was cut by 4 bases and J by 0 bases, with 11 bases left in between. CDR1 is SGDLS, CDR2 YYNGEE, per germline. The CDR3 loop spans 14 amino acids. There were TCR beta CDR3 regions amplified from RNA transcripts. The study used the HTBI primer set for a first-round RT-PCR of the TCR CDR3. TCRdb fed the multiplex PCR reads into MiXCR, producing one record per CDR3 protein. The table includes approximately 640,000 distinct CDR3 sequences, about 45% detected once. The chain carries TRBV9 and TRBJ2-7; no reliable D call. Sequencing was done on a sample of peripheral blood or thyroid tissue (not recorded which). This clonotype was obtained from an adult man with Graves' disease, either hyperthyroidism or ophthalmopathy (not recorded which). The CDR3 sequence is CASSQTWSSYEQYF. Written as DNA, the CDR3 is TGTGCCAGCAGCCAGACCTGGAGCTCCTACGAGCAGTACTTC.